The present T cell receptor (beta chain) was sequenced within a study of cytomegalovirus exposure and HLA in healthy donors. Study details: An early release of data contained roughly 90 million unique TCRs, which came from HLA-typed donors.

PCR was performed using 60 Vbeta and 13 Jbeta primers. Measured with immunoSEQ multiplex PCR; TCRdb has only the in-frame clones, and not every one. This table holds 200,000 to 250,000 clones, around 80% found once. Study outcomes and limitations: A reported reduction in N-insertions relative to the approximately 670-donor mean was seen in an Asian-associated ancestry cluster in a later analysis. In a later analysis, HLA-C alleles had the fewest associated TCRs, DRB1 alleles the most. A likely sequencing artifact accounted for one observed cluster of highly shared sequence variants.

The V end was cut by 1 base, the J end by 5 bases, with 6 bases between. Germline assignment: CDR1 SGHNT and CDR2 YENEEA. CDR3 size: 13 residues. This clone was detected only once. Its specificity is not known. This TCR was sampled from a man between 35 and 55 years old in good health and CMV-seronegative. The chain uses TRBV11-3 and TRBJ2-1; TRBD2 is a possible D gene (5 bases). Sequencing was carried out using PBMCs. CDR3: CASSLAGNNEQFF. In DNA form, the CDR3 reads TGTGCCAGCAGCTTAGCGGGAAACAATGAGCAGTTCTTC.